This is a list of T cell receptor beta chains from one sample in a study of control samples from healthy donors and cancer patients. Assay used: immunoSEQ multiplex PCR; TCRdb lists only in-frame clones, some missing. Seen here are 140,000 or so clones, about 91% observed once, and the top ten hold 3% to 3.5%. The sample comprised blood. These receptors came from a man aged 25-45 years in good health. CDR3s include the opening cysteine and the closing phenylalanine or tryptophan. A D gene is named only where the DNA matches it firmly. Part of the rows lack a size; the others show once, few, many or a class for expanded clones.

TGTGCCAGCAGCTTAGATGCCTACGAGCAGTACTTC	CASSLDAYEQYF	.	TRBV11-2	TRBJ2-7	.
TGTGCCAGCAGCTCCCGGACTAGCGGGGGCCATAACACCGGGGAGCTGTTTTTT	CASSSRTSGGHNTGELFF	TRBD2	TRBV7-9	TRBJ2-2	.
TGTGCCAGCAGCCCCACGAGTATCAGCTCGAGCAATCAGCCCCAGCATTTT	CASSPTSISSSNQPQHF	.	TRBV7-3	TRBJ1-5	.
TGTGCCACCAGTGATGGCTCGGGGGGAGTCACTGAAGCTTTCTTT	CATSDGSGGVTEAFF	.	TRBV24-1	TRBJ1-1	once
TGTGCCTGGAGTGCGGACAGGGACTACGAGCAGTACTTC	CAWSADRDYEQYF	TRBD1	TRBV30	TRBJ2-7	once
TGTGCCTGGAGTAAAGGCGGCCGTAACTATGGCTACACCTTC	CAWSKGGRNYGYTF	.	TRBV30	TRBJ1-2	.
TGTGCCAGCAGCGAGGGACATTCGAACACTGAAGCTTTCTTT	CASSEGHSNTEAFF	.	TRBV13	TRBJ1-1	once
TGTGCCAGCAGCTGTCCTGAGACATCCAGCTCCTACGAGCAGTACTTC	CASSCPETSSSYEQYF	.	TRBV7-3	TRBJ2-7	once
TGTGCCAGCAGTTTCGGGACAGTTTATGGCTACACCTTC	CASSFGTVYGYTF	TRBD1	TRBV12-3/TRBV12-4	TRBJ1-2	.
TGTGCCAGCTCACCTTTGAAGGGAGGGCATACTGAAGCTTTCTTT	CASSPLKGGHTEAFF	.	TRBV18	TRBJ1-1	.
TGTGCCAGTGGAATGTCCTACGAGCAGTACTTC	CASGMSYEQYF	.	TRBV19	TRBJ2-7	.
TGTGCCAGCAGCCAAGGATTCAGCGGCTACGAGCAGTACTTC	CASSQGFSGYEQYF	.	TRBV3-1/TRBV3-2	TRBJ2-7	.
TGTGCCAGCAGTAAGAACAGACGGTTGGGCGCGAACACCGGGGAGCTGTTTTTT	CASSKNRRLGANTGELFF	.	TRBV28	TRBJ2-2	.
TGTGCCAGCACGCCGACTGGGACAGGGGGCTACGGGGAGCTGTTTTTT	CASTPTGTGGYGELFF	TRBD1	TRBV2	TRBJ2-2	.
TGTGCCTGGAGTCCCGGGACGGGGTCCAATGAGCAGTTCTTC	CAWSPGTGSNEQFF	.	TRBV30	TRBJ2-1	.
TGTGCCACCAGTGATCCGGGGACGGACTATGGCTACACCTTC	CATSDPGTDYGYTF	.	TRBV24-1	TRBJ1-2	once
TGTGCCAGCAGTTTAGGGGGGAATGAGCAGTTCTTC	CASSLGGNEQFF	.	TRBV28	TRBJ2-1	few
TGTGCCAGCAGCTTTTACACCTTC	CASSFYTF	.	TRBV7-3	TRBJ1-2	.
TGTGCCAGCAGGGTGGGGGCCTACACAGATACGCAGTATTTT	CASRVGAYTDTQYF	.	TRBV27	TRBJ2-3	.
TGTGCCAGCAGTTCCAACTACGAGCAGTACTTC	CASSSNYEQYF	.	TRBV27	TRBJ2-7	.
TGTGCCAGCAGCCCTTCAGGGGGCAATCAGCCCCAGCATTTT	CASSPSGGNQPQHF	.	TRBV7-2	TRBJ1-5	.
TGTGCCAGCAGTGAACGTGGGAAGACTGAAGCTTTCTTT	CASSERGKTEAFF	.	TRBV6-4	TRBJ1-1	.
TGTGCCGGCCGGGCGGGACGGGCGAACACCGGGGAGCTGTTTTTT	CAGRAGRANTGELFF	.	TRBV25-1	TRBJ2-2	.
TGTGCCAGCAGCGTAGGGGGATCAGGGGGCTACACCTTC	CASSVGGSGGYTF	.	TRBV9	TRBJ1-2	.
TGTGCCAGCAGCTTGGAGGCTAGCGGGGGGGCGGGAGATACGCAGTATTTT	CASSLEASGGAGDTQYF	TRBD2	TRBV5-4	TRBJ2-3	.
TGTGCCAGCGAGGGGGGGAACTATGGCTACACCTTC	CASEGGNYGYTF	.	TRBV21-1	TRBJ1-2	.
TGCGCCAGCAGCGTAGGGGGGGACCGCACAGATACGCAGTATTTT	CASSVGGDRTDTQYF	.	TRBV5-1	TRBJ2-3	once
TGTGCCAGCAGCACAGGGGCCTATGGCTACACCTTC	CASSTGAYGYTF	TRBD1	TRBV28	TRBJ1-2	.
TGTGCCAGCAGTGGCGGGGGGGGTTTTATCACGAATGAGCAGTTCTTC	CASSGGGGFITNEQFF	TRBD2	TRBV6-1	TRBJ2-1	once
TGTGCCAGCAGTTTCGACAGGCTCGAAGCTTTCTTT	CASSFDRLEAFF	.	TRBV12-3/TRBV12-4	TRBJ1-1	once
TGTGCCACCAGCAGAGAGCCAGGGAATAATTCACCCCTCCACTTT	CATSREPGNNSPLHF	.	TRBV15	TRBJ1-6	.
TGTGCCAGCAGAGTCCTTAACTATGGCTACACCTTC	CASRVLNYGYTF	.	TRBV2	TRBJ1-2	.
TGTGCCAGCAGTTTCGGGACACTCTCCTACAATGAGCAGTTCTTC	CASSFGTLSYNEQFF	.	TRBV6-5	TRBJ2-1	.
TGTGCCAGCAGTTACCAAGAGACTTCACCCCTCCACTTT	CASSYQETSPLHF	.	TRBV6-5	TRBJ1-6	.
TGTGCCTGGAGGTTTGCTGAATTCTGGGGAGGTTCCGGCTACACCTTC	CAWRFAEFWGGSGYTF	.	TRBV30	TRBJ1-2	few
TGTGCCAGCAGCCAACCTTCAGGAAACACCATATATTTT	CASSQPSGNTIYF	.	TRBV3-1/TRBV3-2	TRBJ1-3	.
TGTGCCTGGAGCGGGGGCCGCAATGCTGGAAACACCATATATTTT	CAWSGGRNAGNTIYF	.	TRBV30	TRBJ1-3	.
TGTGCCAGCAGTTACTCGAGTAAGGGAGGTGGCTACACCTTC	CASSYSSKGGGYTF	.	TRBV6-5	TRBJ1-2	.
TGTGCCAGCAGCCAAGGACCCACAGATACGCAGTATTTT	CASSQGPTDTQYF	.	TRBV4-2	TRBJ2-3	.
TGTGCCAGCAGCTTGAGGGGGACAGGGAAGGGCTACGAGCAGTACTTC	CASSLRGTGKGYEQYF	TRBD1	TRBV5-6	TRBJ2-7	.
TGTGCCACCAGCGAAGACATTCTCTTCGAGCAGTACTTC	CATSEDILFEQYF	.	TRBV15	TRBJ2-7	.
TGTGCCAGCAACATGGGGGTTGAAGCTTTCTTT	CASNMGVEAFF	.	TRBV28	TRBJ1-1	once
TGTGCCAGAAGCAATGACCTGATGGGTAGGGTGTGGCAGCCCCAGCATTTT	CARSNDLMGRVWQPQHF	.	TRBV5-3	TRBJ1-5	.
TGTGCCAGCAGCCAAGTAGGGGGCAGTGAAAAACTGTTTTTT	CASSQVGGSEKLFF	TRBD1	TRBV14	TRBJ1-4	.
TGCGCCAGCAGCTTGGGGCAGGGGGCCTTAGGGATGGATTCACCCCTCCACTTT	CASSLGQGALGMDSPLHF	TRBD1	TRBV5-1	TRBJ1-6	once
TGTGCCAGCAGCCCGGGACAGGGCCACTATAATTCACCCCTCCACTTT	CASSPGQGHYNSPLHF	TRBD1	TRBV5-6	TRBJ1-6	.
TGTGCCAGCAGTTTCCGACCTCCGGGACAGGGGAACCCTGAAGCTTTCTTT	CASSFRPPGQGNPEAFF	TRBD1	TRBV28	TRBJ1-1	.
TGTGCCAGCAGTGCGGACAGGGGTCTGAATCAGCCCCAGCATTTT	CASSADRGLNQPQHF	TRBD1	TRBV2	TRBJ1-5	.
TGTGCCAGCAGTGAAGGACAGGGTCTCCTTCGAAACTATGGCTACACCTTC	CASSEGQGLLRNYGYTF	TRBD1	TRBV6-1	TRBJ1-2	.
TGTGCCAGCAGGGGACCAGGCCCGGATACGCAGTATTTT	CASRGPGPDTQYF	.	TRBV6-5	TRBJ2-3	.
TGTGCCGTCCGGGACAGGGTCAATGAGCAGTTCTTC	CAVRDRVNEQFF	TRBD1	TRBV10-3	TRBJ2-1	.
TGTGCCAGCAGCCCGACGGGCGGAGGGGAAGGCTACACCTTC	CASSPTGGGEGYTF	.	TRBV7-3	TRBJ1-2	.
TGCGCCAGCAGCCAAACAGGGGGAGTGACTGAAGCTTTCTTT	CASSQTGGVTEAFF	TRBD1	TRBV4-1	TRBJ1-1	.
TGTGCCACCCTGGACACATACAATGAGCAGTTCTTC	CATLDTYNEQFF	.	TRBV6-5	TRBJ2-1	.
TGTGCCAGCAGTCCACGGACAGGGAATTCACCCCTCCACTTT	CASSPRTGNSPLHF	TRBD1	TRBV27	TRBJ1-6	.
TGTGCCAGCAGCCCGCGGTATTACAGCGTTACTGAAGCTTTCTTT	CASSPRYYSVTEAFF	.	TRBV5-5	TRBJ1-1	.
TGTGCCAGCAGCCCACGACTGACAGATACGCAGTATTTT	CASSPRLTDTQYF	.	TRBV13	TRBJ2-3	.
TGTGCCAGCAGCTTGGAACTAGCGGGCTCCTACAATGAGCAGTTCTTC	CASSLELAGSYNEQFF	TRBD2	TRBV5-6	TRBJ2-1	.
TGTGCCAGCACCCCGGACAGGGGAAGAACCGGGGAGCTGTTTTTT	CASTPDRGRTGELFF	TRBD1	TRBV6-5	TRBJ2-2	once